Each of the 31 T cell receptor beta chains below was sequenced from the same sample in a study of OX40 agonist ivuxolimab in advanced cancers. Profiling relied on immunoSEQ multiplex PCR, and the TCRdb table lists in-frame clones only, not all of them. Of 55,000 or so clones in the sample, 88% are singletons; the top ten hold approximately 7.2%. The specimen was CD4+ or CD8+ T cells sorted from blood, collected in a trial of the OX40 agonist ivuxolimab. Receptor source: an adult with an advanced solid tumor such as melanoma, head and neck, liver or kidney cancer.

The rearrangement uses TRBV6-5 and TRBJ1-1, with D tentatively TRBD1 (6 bases). Germline CDR1 is MNHEY and CDR2 is SVGAGI. The CDR3 spans 14 residues. Trimming left V 2 bases short and J 5 bases short, with 12 bases between. The CDR3 region has the DNA TGTGCCAGCAGTTACAATGGGGGGCTGACTGAAGCTTTCTTT. Translated: CASSYNGGLTEAFF.

The rearrangement joins TRBV7-3 to TRBJ2-3, with 8 bases aligning to TRBD2. The germline CDR1 and CDR2 sequences are SGHTA and FQGTGA. With V trimmed by 5 bases and J by 0 bases, 4 bases remained unmatched. This CDR3 comprises 15 residues. DNA for the CDR3: TGTGCCAGCAGCGTTAGCGGGGCTAGCACAGATACGCAGTATTTT. This sequence encodes CASSVSGASTDTQYF.

A single count supports this clone. This sequence joins TRBV18 and TRBJ2-2; TRBD1 is a possible D gene (6 bases). Trimming pared 5 bases from V and 0 bases from J, leaving 16 bases between. Looked up from germline, CDR1 is KGHSH and CDR2 is LQKENI. This CDR3 is built from 17 residues. CDR3 amino acids: CASSAGQWVTNTGELFF. In DNA, the CDR3 is TGTGCCAGCTCAGCAGGACAGTGGGTAACGAACACCGGGGAGCTGTTTTTT.

J is TRBJ1-3 and V is TRBV5-1; D unclear. V was trimmed by 6 bases and J by 0 bases, leaving 1 base between them. This CDR3 comprises 11 residues. Germline V gene sequence: CDR1 SGHRS, CDR2 YFSETQ. CDR3 DNA sequence: TGCGCCAGCACCTCTGGAAACACCATATATTTT. It codes for CASTSGNTIYF.

The chain employs TRBV18 and TRBJ1-5; 8 bases fit TRBD1. Germline loops: CDR1 KGHSH, CDR2 LQKENI. CDR3 length equals 15 residues. V lost 4 bases to trimming and J lost 6 bases; unmatched junction nucleotides: 8. CDR3 sequence (DNA): TGTGCCAGCTCACGAACAACAGGGGGAGCTCAGCCCCAGCATTTT. Its translation is CASSRTTGGAQPQHF.

The J gene is TRBJ2-5, the V gene TRBV19; perhaps TRBD1 as D (6 bases). This CDR3 spans 14 amino acids. Trimming shortened V by 4 bases and J by 4 bases, and 13 bases separated the two germline ends. Germline lookup yields CDR1 LNHDA and CDR2 SQIVND (reference sequence). The CDR3 DNA reads TGTGCCAGTAGTAGGACAGTTAGTGTAGAGACCCAGTACTTC. Its protein is CASSRTVSVETQYF.

The chain combines TRBV6-5 with TRBJ2-7; maybe TRBD1 (6 bases). Trimming left V 4 bases short and J 3 bases short, with 13 bases between. In germline, CDR1 is MNHEY, CDR2 SVGAGI. The CDR3 totals 14 residues. The CDR3: CASSFTGSFYEQYF. The CDR3 region has the DNA TGTGCCAGCAGTTTCACAGGGTCCTTCTACGAGCAGTACTTC.

This sequence joins TRBV2 and TRBJ1-2; TRBD1 matches at 8 bases. The trim removed 6 bases at V and 7 bases at J, leaving 13 bases unmatched. This CDR3 is 15 amino acids long. Germline CDR1 and CDR2: SNHLY and FYNNEI. CDR3: CASRRGQGVVSGYTF. The CDR3 DNA reads TGTGCCAGCAGACGAGGACAGGGTGTCGTGTCTGGCTACACCTTC.

This chain connects TRBV15 to TRBJ1-1, with D perhaps TRBD1 (6 bases). This CDR3 region has 15 residues. V was trimmed by 0 bases and J by 1 base, leaving 9 bases between them. CDR1 and CDR2 (germline): LNHNV, YYDKDF (reference sequence). CDR3 protein: CATSREPDRNTEAFF. The CDR3 DNA reads as TGTGCCACCAGCAGAGAACCGGACAGGAACACTGAAGCTTTCTTT.

The chain joins TRBV25-1 to TRBJ1-1; no clear D gene. Per the germline V gene, CDR1 is MGHDK and CDR2 is SYGVNS. V dropped 3 bases and J dropped 4 bases, with 15 bases sitting between them. CDR3 length equals 15 residues. The CDR3 spells CASSDGPGRGTEAFF. Here the CDR3 DNA reads TGTGCCAGCAGTGATGGGCCGGGGAGAGGCACTGAAGCTTTCTTT.

This chain's CDR3 is CASGTGGYEQYF. The CDR3 region has the DNA TGTGCCAGCGGGACGGGAGGGTACGAGCAGTACTTC. The chain employs TRBV9 and TRBJ2-7; TRBD2 agrees at 8 bases. V lost 7 bases and J lost 4; bases outside the gene matches: 4. The CDR3 sequence is 12 residues long. Germline V lookup: CDR1 SGDLS, CDR2 YYNGEE.

The rearrangement uses TRBV28 and TRBJ1-5; no firm D call. The CDR3 is 14 amino acids. CDR1 is MDHEN, CDR2 SYDVKM, per germline. The V end was cut by 7 bases, the J end by 5 bases, with 15 bases between. In DNA form, the CDR3 reads TGTGCCAGCAAATCGGGGAGAGCGGATCAGCCCCAGCATTTT. Protein product: CASKSGRADQPQHF.

This chain joins TRBV6-5 and TRBJ2-7, with D perhaps given as TRBD1 or TRBD2 (6 bases each). The germline CDR1 and CDR2 sequences are MNHEY and SVGAGI. The CDR3 contains 13 residues. The V end lost 4 bases, the J end lost 7 bases, and 14 bases lay between the germline ends. CDR3 amino acids: CASSLALGGEQYF. The DNA for the CDR3 is TGTGCCAGCAGTTTAGCCTTAGGGGGGGAGCAGTACTTC.

V and J are TRBV2 and TRBJ2-6; D is undetermined. Germline CDR1 is SNHLY and CDR2 is FYNNEI. The CDR3 runs to 16 residues. Trimming left V 6 bases short and J 0 bases short, with 12 bases between. The CDR3 DNA follows: TGTGCCAGCAGACAATTGGGTAGCTCTGGGGCCAACGTCCTGACTTTC. It translates to CASRQLGSSGANVLTF.

The CDR3 reads CASSRATQETQYF. In DNA, the CDR3 is TGTGCCAGCAGCCGGGCCACCCAAGAGACCCAGTACTTC. This sequence joins TRBV7-3 and TRBJ2-5, with no clear D. The CDR3 extends over 13 amino acids. The germline CDR1 and CDR2 sequences are SGHTA and FQGTGA. Trimming shortened V by 5 bases and J by 1 base, and 8 bases separated the two germline ends.

V usage is TRBV7-9 and J usage is TRBJ2-3, with 7 bases that match TRBD2. The CDR3 is 14 amino acids. Germline loops: CDR1 SEHNR, CDR2 FQNEAQ (reference sequence). Unmatched junction bases numbered 5, after V lost 1 base and J lost 7 bases. This CDR3 reads CASSLDLAGNTQYF. In nucleotides, the CDR3 is TGTGCCAGCAGCTTAGATTTAGCGGGTAATACGCAGTATTTT.

In this sample, this clone turned up a few times. The chain couples TRBV27 to TRBJ2-7, with TRBD1 matching 9 bases. After removal of 2 bases from V and 5 bases from J, the junction contained 7 bases not matched to a gene. CDR1 is MNHEY and CDR2 is SMNVEV in the germline V gene (reference sequence). The CDR3 sequence is 15 residues long. CDR3 region: CASSLMGQGLHEQYF. The CDR3 nucleotides read TGTGCCAGCAGTTTAATGGGACAGGGCCTTCACGAGCAGTACTTC.

This CDR3 is CASSLAPTGVQETQYF. The CDR3 DNA follows: TGTGCCAGCAGCTTAGCTCCGACAGGGGTCCAAGAGACCCAGTACTTC. The chain combines TRBV7-2 with TRBJ2-5; 8 bases align to TRBD1. There are 16 residues in the CDR3. Looked up from germline, CDR1 is SGHTA and CDR2 is FQGNSA. V shed 0 bases and J 1 base; nucleotides not matched to a gene: 4.

V usage is TRBV9 and J usage is TRBJ2-3; the match to TRBD1 covers 10 bases. V gave up 4 bases and J gave up 5 bases; unmatched junction bases: 7. The CDR3 spans 15 residues. The V gene's germline CDR1 is SGDLS and CDR2 YYNGEE. The CDR3 is CASSPWTGGVDTQYF. The CDR3 coding sequence is TGTGCCAGCAGCCCCTGGACAGGGGGAGTAGATACGCAGTATTTT.

The rearrangement joins TRBV5-3 to TRBJ1-2, with D perhaps TRBD1 (6 bases). TRBV5-3 is marked as an open reading frame, function uncertain. With 0 bases removed from V and 0 bases from J, the gap between germline ends came to 12 bases. This CDR3 contains 16 residues. The DNA of the CDR3 is TGTGCCAGAAGCTTGGCCGGGGGGCGGTCTAACTATGGCTACACCTTC. Its protein is CARSLAGGRSNYGYTF.

The chain recombines TRBV7-9 with TRBJ1-5; D is perhaps TRBD1 (5 bases). This CDR3 has 15 residues. Trimming stripped 1 base from V and 5 bases from J, with 12 bases between. Germline V gene lookup returns CDR1 SEHNR and CDR2 FQNEAQ (reference sequence). The CDR3 DNA is TGTGCCAGCAGCTTAGGGTCGGGACCGGATCAGCCCCAGCATTTT. It translates to CASSLGSGPDQPQHF.

V gene TRBV5-6 combines with J gene TRBJ2-7, with 7 bases lining up with TRBD1. This CDR3 is 13 amino acids long. J lost 6 bases, V lost 2 bases, and 5 bases had no gene match. Per germline, CDR1 SGHDT and CDR2 YYEEEE. The CDR3 sequence: CASSFAGGVEQYF. For the CDR3, the DNA is TGTGCCAGCAGCTTTGCAGGGGGAGTCGAGCAGTACTTC.

The V call is TRBV11-3, the J call TRBJ2-3; D is uncertain. The germline gives CDR1 SGHNT, CDR2 YENEEA. V shed 2 bases and J shed 4 bases, with 4 bases lying between them. This CDR3 comprises 12 residues. This CDR3 reads CASSLQADTQYF. The CDR3 DNA follows: TGTGCCAGCAGCTTACAAGCAGATACGCAGTATTTT.

The gene calls are TRBV5-1 and TRBJ2-5; no clear D gene. CDR3 length equals 15 residues. Germline V gives CDR1 SGHRS, CDR2 YFSETQ. The V gene lost 1 base and the J gene lost 9 bases, with 19 bases spanning the gap. The CDR3 sequence: CASSLRTTDLGAQYF. In DNA form, the CDR3 reads TGCGCCAGCAGCTTGAGGACGACCGATCTAGGCGCCCAGTACTTC.

This chain links TRBV9 with TRBJ1-4; D might be TRBD1 (5 bases). V was clipped by 2 bases and J by 8 bases, with 13 bases between them. The CDR3 length is 14 residues. CDR1 and CDR2 (germline): SGDLS, YYNGEE. CDR3 sequence: CASSVRGEDEKLFF. CDR3 nucleotides: TGTGCCAGCAGCGTCCGGGGGGAGGACGAAAAACTGTTTTTT.

This chain uses TRBV11-2 with TRBJ1-4, with TRBD1 as a possible D gene (5 bases). Per the germline V gene, CDR1 is SGHAT and CDR2 is FQNNGV. The CDR3 runs to 14 residues. V gave up 7 bases and J gave up 7 bases, with 16 bases separating them. CDR3 bases: TGTGCCAGCACTCCCCGTGGGGCGGGTGAAAAACTGTTTTTT. It encodes CASTPRGAGEKLFF.

The chain has TRBV6-6 and TRBJ2-7, with 7 bases identical to TRBD1. Unmatched junction bases numbered 6, after V lost 4 bases and J lost 6 bases. CDR3 length equals 13 residues. The germline V gene has CDR1 MNHNY and CDR2 SVGAGI (reference sequence). The CDR3 reads CASSFAKGAEQYF. In DNA, the CDR3 is TGTGCCAGCAGTTTCGCGAAGGGGGCCGAGCAGTACTTC.

V usage is TRBV7-9 and J usage is TRBJ2-7; 9 bases fit TRBD1. The CDR3 is made up of 17 amino acids. The V gene's germline CDR1 is SEHNR and CDR2 FQNEAQ (reference sequence). With 6 bases clipped from V and 6 bases from J, the junction kept 18 bases outside the gene matches. The CDR3 nucleotides read TGTGCCAGCAGTCCTCCTTTGCGGACAGGGGCCGTAGGCGAGCAGTACTTC. Amino acids: CASSPPLRTGAVGEQYF.

The CDR3 is CSARGQTPYEQYF. The CDR3 DNA reads as TGCAGCGCCCGGGGACAGACCCCCTACGAGCAGTACTTC. The chain recombines TRBV29-1 with TRBJ2-7; 7 positions match TRBD1. After removal of 7 bases from V and 2 bases from J, the junction contained 8 bases not matched to a gene. CDR1 is SQVTM, CDR2 ANQGSEA, per germline. This CDR3 comprises 13 residues.

The V and J genes are TRBV4-1 and TRBJ1-4, with a possible D match to TRBD1 (5 bases). Germline CDR1 MGHRA, CDR2 YSYEKL. V lost 0 bases to trimming and J lost 7 bases, with 12 bases between them. The CDR3 has 15 residues. The DNA for the CDR3 is TGCGCCAGCAGCCAAGATCGGGGGTATAGTGAAAAACTGTTTTTT. As protein: CASSQDRGYSEKLFF.

J is TRBJ1-1 and V is TRBV9; a weak D match, TRBD1 (5 bases). CDR1 is SGDLS, CDR2 YYNGEE, per germline. Deletions cut 0 bases from V and 2 bases from J, with 14 bases between. The CDR3 is 16 residues long. The CDR3 sequence is CASSVDGGGGNTEAFF. The CDR3 coding sequence is TGTGCCAGCAGCGTAGATGGCGGGGGAGGAAACACTGAAGCTTTCTTT. Using reference TRBV9 and TRBJ1-1 for the parts outside the CDR3, the full variable domain is DSGVTQTPKHLITATGQRVTLRCSPRSGDLSVYWYQQSLDQGLQFLIQYYNGEERAKGNILERFSAQQFPDLHSELNLSSLELGDSALYFCASSVDGGGGNTEAFFGQGTRLTVV.